This record looks at one T cell receptor beta chain sequence and its context. Its cognate antigen is unknown. The sample belongs to a study of shared clonotypes between healthy human individuals. General study findings and limits: Inspection by rarefaction showed sorted-subset sequencing to be incomplete despite large depth. Few donors limited the genetic and exposure-history diversity represented.

This CDR3 is 15 amino acids long. The germline gives CDR1 MGHRA, CDR2 YSYEKL. V trimming: 3 bases; J trimming: 2 bases; junction bases outside the gene matches: 6. An assay was performed, and its level was deep. Genomic DNA of each subset was evenly split across several immunoSEQ plates. The data were produced by immunoSEQ multiplex PCR, yet TCRdb's version contains in-frame clones alone and is incomplete. The sample includes around 610,000 clones, approximately 96% of them seen just once. Terminally differentiated effector memory CD45RA+ cells were excluded from the naive CD8 cells, which were CD45RO-negative and positively selected for CCR7.

Sample: naive CD8+ T cells sorted from blood. The clonotype comes from a woman in her 30s in good health. V gene TRBV4-1 combines with J gene TRBJ1-2, with 7 bases fitting TRBD1. The CDR3 region is CASSQKTGQNYGYTF. In DNA form, the CDR3 reads TGCGCCAGCAGCCAGAAGACGGGACAGAACTATGGCTACACCTTC.